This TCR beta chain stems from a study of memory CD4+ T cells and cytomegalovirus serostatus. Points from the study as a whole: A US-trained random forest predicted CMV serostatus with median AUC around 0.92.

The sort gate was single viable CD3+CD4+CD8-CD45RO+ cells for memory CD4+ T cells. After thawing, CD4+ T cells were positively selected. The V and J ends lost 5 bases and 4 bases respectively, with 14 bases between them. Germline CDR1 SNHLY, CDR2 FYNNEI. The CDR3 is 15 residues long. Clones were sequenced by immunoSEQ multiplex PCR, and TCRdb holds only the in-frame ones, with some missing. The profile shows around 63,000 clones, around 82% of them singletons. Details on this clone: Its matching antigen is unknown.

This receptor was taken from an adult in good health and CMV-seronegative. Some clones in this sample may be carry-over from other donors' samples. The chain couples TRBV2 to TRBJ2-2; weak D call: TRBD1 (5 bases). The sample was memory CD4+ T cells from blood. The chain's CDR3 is CASSRNDRGTGELFF. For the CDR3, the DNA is TGTGCCAGCAGTCGCAACGACAGAGGCACCGGGGAGCTGTTTTTT.